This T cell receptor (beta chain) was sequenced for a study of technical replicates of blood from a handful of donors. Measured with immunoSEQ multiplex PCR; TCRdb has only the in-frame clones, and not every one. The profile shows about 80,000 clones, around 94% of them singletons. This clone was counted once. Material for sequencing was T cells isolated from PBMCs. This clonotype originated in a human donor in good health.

The CDR3 here is CASSFGGWNEQFF. CDR3 coding DNA: TGTGCCAGTAGTTTCGGAGGGTGGAATGAGCAGTTCTTC. The rearrangement joins TRBV19 to TRBJ2-1; TRBD2 is a possible D gene (6 bases). The CDR3 is 13 amino acids. Germline CDR1 reads LNHDA; CDR2 reads SQIVND (reference sequence). The germline V and J ends were trimmed by 5 bases and 7 bases, with 12 bases remaining between them.